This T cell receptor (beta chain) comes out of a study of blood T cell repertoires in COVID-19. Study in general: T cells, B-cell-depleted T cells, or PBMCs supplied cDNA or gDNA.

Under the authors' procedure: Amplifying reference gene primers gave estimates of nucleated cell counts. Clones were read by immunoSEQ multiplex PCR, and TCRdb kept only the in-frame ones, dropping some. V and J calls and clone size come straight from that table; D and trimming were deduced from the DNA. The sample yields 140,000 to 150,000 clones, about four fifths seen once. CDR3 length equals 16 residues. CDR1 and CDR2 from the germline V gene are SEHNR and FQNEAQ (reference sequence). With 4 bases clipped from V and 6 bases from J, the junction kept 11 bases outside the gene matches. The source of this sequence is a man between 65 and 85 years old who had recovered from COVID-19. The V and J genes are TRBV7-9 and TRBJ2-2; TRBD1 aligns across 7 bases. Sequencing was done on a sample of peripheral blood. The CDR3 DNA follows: TGTGCCAGCAGCTATTACAGGGGTAGGAAGGCCGGGGAGCTGTTTTTT. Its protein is CASSYYRGRKAGELFF.